Shown below are 2 T cell receptor beta chains from a single sample sequenced in a study of shared clonotypes between healthy human individuals. The table came from immunoSEQ multiplex PCR; TCRdb's copy has only in-frame clones and leaves some out. The repertoire has roughly 2.4 million clones, approximately 95% of them found once; the top ten carry more than 0.1%. Sequenced input: naive CD4+ T cells sorted from blood. Specified subset: CD45RA+ positively selected. These receptors were obtained from a man between 18 and 29 years old in good health.

This sequence joins TRBV6-5 and TRBJ2-5; 8 nucleotides align to TRBD1. Germline V gene data show CDR1 as MNHEY and CDR2 as SVGAGI. The V gene end was trimmed by 4 bases and the J gene end by 5 bases; junction bases not matched to a gene: 3. The CDR3 is 13 residues long. The CDR3, as DNA: TGTGCCAGCAGTTGGAACAGGGGGGAGACCCAGTACTTC. It encodes CASSWNRGETQYF.

The chain is built from TRBV6-1 and TRBJ2-3; 9 positions match TRBD2. CDR1 is MNHNS, CDR2 SASEGT, per germline. V lost 4 bases, J lost 2 bases, and 7 bases stayed unmatched. The CDR3 spans 16 residues. The CDR3 nucleotides are TGTGCCAGCAGTGTTGGGCTAGCGGGGAACACAGATACGCAGTATTTT. Protein product: CASSVGLAGNTDTQYF.